The rows below give T cell receptor beta chains drawn from one sample of a study of shared clonotypes between healthy human individuals. The repertoire was sequenced with immunoSEQ multiplex PCR; TCRdb's copy has only in-frame clones and lacks some. The profile shows 2 million to 2.5 million clones, 85% to 95% of them singletons. The sequenced sample consisted of naive CD4+ T cells from PBMCs. The receptors come from a man between 18 and 35 years old in good health. Some clones in this sample may be carry-over from other donors' samples. CDR3s include the opening cysteine and the closing phenylalanine or tryptophan. D genes are given only for firm matches. Where a row states a size, it is once, few, many or the class of an expanded clone; other rows omit it.

v_call	j_call	d_call	clone_size	cdr3_aa	cdr3_nt
TRBV27	TRBJ1-1	TRBD1	once	CASSSLLGQGAYRNTEAFF	TGTGCCAGCAGTTCACTACTCGGACAGGGGGCTTATCGGAACACTGAAGCTTTCTTT
TRBV6-5	TRBJ1-2	NA	NA	CASSRKSGGYTF	TGTGCCAGCAGCCGGAAATCGGGCGGCTACACCTTC
TRBV10-3	TRBJ2-7	TRBD2	once	CAIRGTRGSYEQYF	TGTGCCATCAGAGGGACTAGGGGGTCCTACGAGCAGTACTTC
TRBV7-6	TRBJ1-6	NA	NA	CASSRTGNSPLHF	TGTGCCAGCAGCAGAACAGGGAATTCACCCCTCCACTTT
TRBV14	TRBJ2-3	TRBD2	NA	CASSPIGRITDTQYF	TGTGCCAGCAGCCCAATCGGGAGGATCACAGATACGCAGTATTTT
TRBV5-1	TRBJ2-3	TRBD1	NA	CASSLGQGAADTQYF	TGCGCCAGCAGCCTGGGACAGGGGGCTGCAGATACGCAGTATTTT
TRBV18	TRBJ2-7	TRBD1	NA	CASSPRTGNYYEQYF	TGTGCCAGCTCACCTAGGACAGGGAATTACTACGAGCAGTACTTC
TRBV29-1	TRBJ2-5	TRBD1	NA	CSVDDRGYQETQYF	TGCAGCGTGGATGACAGGGGGTATCAAGAGACCCAGTACTTC
TRBV4-1	TRBJ2-5	NA	NA	CASSPYGSPAIQETQYF	TGCGCCAGCAGCCCCTACGGGAGTCCAGCCATTCAAGAGACCCAGTACTTC
TRBV5-1	TRBJ2-3	TRBD2	NA	CASSLALAGFDTQYF	TGCGCCAGCAGCTTGGCTCTAGCGGGGTTTGATACGCAGTATTTT
TRBV27	TRBJ2-7	TRBD2	NA	CASRGAGASYEQYF	TGTGCCAGCAGAGGAGCGGGAGCCTCCTACGAGCAGTACTTC
TRBV5-1	TRBJ1-1	NA	NA	CASSLENVNTEAFF	TGCGCCAGCAGCTTGGAGAACGTGAACACTGAAGCTTTCTTT
TRBV11-2	TRBJ2-4	TRBD2	NA	CASRPGRASSLAKNIQYF	TGTGCCAGCAGACCCGGGAGGGCCTCCTCTCTAGCCAAAAACATTCAGTACTTC
TRBV5-1	TRBJ2-6	TRBD1	NA	CASSPGTGHSGANVLTF	TGCGCCAGCAGCCCCGGGACAGGGCACTCCGGGGCCAACGTCCTGACTTTC
TRBV20-1	TRBJ2-7	NA	once	CSARVSYEQYF	TGCAGTGCTAGGGTTTCCTACGAGCAGTACTTC
TRBV2	TRBJ2-3	TRBD2	NA	CASGGLAASTDTQYF	TGTGCCAGCGGGGGACTAGCCGCTAGCACAGATACGCAGTATTTT
TRBV5-1	TRBJ2-3	NA	once	CASSRSDFNTDTQYF	TGCGCCAGCAGCCGCAGCGATTTCAACACAGATACGCAGTATTTT
TRBV20-1	TRBJ2-3	NA	NA	CSARIGGQYF	TGCAGTGCTAGAATCGGGGGGCAGTATTTT
TRBV4-2	TRBJ1-3	NA	NA	CASSLEPKGRRDSGNTIYF	TGTGCCAGCAGCCTAGAACCCAAGGGACGCAGGGACTCTGGAAACACCATATATTTT
TRBV2	TRBJ2-5	TRBD1	NA	CASSVAPGQGGTQYF	TGTGCCAGCAGTGTGGCCCCGGGACAGGGCGGCACCCAGTACTTC
TRBV5-1	TRBJ2-2	TRBD2	NA	CASQKAGAHTGELFF	TGCGCCAGCCAAAAAGCGGGAGCACACACCGGGGAGCTGTTTTTT
TRBV6-1	TRBJ1-2	TRBD1	NA	CARKDRVFGYTF	TGTGCCAGGAAGGACAGGGTTTTTGGCTACACCTTC
TRBV10-3	TRBJ1-4	NA	NA	CAAAAAYNEKLFF	TGTGCCGCTGCGGCAGCTTATAATGAAAAACTGTTTTTT
TRBV14	TRBJ2-2	TRBD2	NA	CASSQDASGRGELFF	TGTGCCAGCAGCCAAGATGCTAGCGGGAGAGGGGAGCTGTTTTTT